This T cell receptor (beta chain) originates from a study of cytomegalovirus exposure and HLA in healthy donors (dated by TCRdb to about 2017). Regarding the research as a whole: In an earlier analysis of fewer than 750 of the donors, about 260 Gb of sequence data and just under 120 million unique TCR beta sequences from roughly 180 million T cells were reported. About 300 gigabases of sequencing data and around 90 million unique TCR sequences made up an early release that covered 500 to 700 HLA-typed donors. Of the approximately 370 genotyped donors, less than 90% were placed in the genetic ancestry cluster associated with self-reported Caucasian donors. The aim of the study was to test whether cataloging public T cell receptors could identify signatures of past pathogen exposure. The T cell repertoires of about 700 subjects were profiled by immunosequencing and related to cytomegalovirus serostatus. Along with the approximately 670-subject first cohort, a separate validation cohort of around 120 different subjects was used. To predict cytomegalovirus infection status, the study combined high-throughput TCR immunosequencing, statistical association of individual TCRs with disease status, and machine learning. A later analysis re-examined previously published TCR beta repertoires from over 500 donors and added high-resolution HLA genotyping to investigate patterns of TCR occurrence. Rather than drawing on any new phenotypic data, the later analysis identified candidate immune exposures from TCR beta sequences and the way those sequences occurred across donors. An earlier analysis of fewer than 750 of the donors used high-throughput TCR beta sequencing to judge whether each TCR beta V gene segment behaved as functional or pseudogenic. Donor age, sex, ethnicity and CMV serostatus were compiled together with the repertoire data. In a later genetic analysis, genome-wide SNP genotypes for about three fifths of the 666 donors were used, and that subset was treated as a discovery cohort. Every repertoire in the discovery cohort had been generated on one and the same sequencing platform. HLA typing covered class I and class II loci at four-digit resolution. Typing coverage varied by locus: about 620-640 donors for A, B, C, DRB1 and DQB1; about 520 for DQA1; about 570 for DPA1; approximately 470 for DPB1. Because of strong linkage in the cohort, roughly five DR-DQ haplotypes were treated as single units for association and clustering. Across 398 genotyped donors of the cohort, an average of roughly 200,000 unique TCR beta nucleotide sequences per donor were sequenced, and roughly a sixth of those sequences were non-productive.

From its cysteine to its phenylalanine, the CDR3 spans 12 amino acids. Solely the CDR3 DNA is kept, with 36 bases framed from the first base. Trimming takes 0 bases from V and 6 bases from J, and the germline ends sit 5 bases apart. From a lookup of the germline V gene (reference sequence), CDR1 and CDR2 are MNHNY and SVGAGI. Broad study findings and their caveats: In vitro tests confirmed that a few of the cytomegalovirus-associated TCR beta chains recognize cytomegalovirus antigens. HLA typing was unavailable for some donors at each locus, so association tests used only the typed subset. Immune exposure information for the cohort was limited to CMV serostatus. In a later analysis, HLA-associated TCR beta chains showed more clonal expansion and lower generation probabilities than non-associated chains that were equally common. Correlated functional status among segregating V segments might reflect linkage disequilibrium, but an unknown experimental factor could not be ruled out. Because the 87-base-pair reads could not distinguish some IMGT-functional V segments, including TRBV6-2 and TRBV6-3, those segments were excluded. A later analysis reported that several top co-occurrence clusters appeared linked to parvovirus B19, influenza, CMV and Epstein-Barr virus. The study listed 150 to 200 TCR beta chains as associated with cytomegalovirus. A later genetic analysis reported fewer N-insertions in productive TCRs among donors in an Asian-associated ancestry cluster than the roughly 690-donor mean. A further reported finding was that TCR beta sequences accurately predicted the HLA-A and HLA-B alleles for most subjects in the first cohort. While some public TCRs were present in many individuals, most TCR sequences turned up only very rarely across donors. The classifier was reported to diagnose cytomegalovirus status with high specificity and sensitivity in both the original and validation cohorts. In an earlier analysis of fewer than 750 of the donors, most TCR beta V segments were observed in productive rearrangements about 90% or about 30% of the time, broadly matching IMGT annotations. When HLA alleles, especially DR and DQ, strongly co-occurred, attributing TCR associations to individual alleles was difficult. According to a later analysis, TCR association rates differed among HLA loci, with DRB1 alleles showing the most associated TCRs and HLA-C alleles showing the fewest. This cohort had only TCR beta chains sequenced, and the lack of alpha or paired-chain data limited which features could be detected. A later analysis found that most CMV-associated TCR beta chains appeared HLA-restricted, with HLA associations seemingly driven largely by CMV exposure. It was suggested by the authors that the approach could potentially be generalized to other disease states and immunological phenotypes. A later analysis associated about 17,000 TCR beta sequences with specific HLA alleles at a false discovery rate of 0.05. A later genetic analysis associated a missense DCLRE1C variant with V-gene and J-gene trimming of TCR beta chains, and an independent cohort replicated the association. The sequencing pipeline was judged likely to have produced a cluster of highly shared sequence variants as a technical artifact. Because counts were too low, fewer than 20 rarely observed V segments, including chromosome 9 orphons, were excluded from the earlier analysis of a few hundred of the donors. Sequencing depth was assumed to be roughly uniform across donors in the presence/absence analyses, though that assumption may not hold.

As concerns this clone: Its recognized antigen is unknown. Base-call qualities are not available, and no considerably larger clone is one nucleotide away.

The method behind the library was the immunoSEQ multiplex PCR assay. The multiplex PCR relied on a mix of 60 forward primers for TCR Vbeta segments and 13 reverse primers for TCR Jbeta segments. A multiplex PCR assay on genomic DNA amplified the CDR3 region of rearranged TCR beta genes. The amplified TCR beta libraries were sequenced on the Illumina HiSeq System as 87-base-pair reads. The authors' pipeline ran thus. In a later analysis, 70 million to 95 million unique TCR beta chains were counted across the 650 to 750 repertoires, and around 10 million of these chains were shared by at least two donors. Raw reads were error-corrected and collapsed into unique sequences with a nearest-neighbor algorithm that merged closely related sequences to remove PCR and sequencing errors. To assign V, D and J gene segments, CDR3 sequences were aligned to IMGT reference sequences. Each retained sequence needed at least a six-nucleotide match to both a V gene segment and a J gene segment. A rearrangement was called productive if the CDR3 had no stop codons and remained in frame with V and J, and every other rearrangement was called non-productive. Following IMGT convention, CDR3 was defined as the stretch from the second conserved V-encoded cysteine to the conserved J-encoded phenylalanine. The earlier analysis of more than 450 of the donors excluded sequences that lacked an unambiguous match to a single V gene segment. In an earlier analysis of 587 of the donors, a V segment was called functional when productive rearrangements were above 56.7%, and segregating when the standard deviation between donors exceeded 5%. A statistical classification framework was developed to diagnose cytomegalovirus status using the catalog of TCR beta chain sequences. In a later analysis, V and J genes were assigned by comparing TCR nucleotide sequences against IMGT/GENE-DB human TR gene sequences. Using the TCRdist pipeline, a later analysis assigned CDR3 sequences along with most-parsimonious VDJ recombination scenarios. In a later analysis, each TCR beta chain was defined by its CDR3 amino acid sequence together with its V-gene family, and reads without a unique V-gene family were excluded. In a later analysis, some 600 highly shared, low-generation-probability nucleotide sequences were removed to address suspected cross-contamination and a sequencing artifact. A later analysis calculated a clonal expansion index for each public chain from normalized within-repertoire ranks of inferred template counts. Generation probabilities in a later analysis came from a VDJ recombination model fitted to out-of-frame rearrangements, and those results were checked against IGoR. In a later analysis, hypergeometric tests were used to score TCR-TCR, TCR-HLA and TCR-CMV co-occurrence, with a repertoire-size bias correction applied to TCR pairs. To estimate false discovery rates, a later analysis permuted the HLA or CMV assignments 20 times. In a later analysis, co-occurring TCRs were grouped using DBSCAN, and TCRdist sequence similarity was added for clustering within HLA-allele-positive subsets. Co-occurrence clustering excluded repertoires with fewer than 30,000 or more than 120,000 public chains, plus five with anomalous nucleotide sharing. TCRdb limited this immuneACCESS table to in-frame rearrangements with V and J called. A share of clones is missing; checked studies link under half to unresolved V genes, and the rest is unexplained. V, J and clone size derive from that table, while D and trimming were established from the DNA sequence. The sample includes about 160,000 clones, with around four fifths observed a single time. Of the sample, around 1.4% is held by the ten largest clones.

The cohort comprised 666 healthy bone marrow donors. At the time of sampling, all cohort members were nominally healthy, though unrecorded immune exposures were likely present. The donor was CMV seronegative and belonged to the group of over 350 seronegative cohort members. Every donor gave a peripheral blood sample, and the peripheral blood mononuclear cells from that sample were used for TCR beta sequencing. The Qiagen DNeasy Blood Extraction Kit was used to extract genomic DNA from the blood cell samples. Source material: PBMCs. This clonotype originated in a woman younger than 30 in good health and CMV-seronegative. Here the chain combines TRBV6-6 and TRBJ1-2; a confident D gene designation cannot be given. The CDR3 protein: CASSYSEDGYTF. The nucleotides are TGTGCCAGCAGTTACTCGGAGGATGGCTACACCTTC.